This T cell receptor beta chain was recovered during a study of molecular identifiers for immune sequencing clone quantification. Study information: Replicates split RNA from roughly 21,000 or 96,000 naive CD8 cells five ways, and the researchers sequenced four portions.

CDR3 length: 15 residues. V lost 7 bases to trimming and J lost 3 bases, with 18 bases between them. In germline, CDR1 is MNHEY, CDR2 SVGEGT. Based on a CD8+CD4-CCR7+CD45RA+ profile, naive CD8 T cells were sorted. The study's findings and limits: In a background of under 1.3 million naive cells, spiked Jurkat TCR RNA from one cell was reportedly detectable.

Bulk TCR library preparation followed previously described methods with listed TCR primers. TCRdb analysed the PCR reads with MiXCR anew, one entry per CDR3 protein. The table has some 580,000 distinct CDR3 sequences, about 25% seen once. This clonotype has ten or more counts. Its antigen is still unknown. Source material: naive CD8+ T cells from blood, with Jurkat cell RNA spiked in. Subset defined: FACS-sorted CD8+CD4-CCR7+CD45RA+ naive T cells. This receptor was identified in a human donor in good health. Some libraries in this study had Jurkat cell RNA spiked in. This chain connects TRBV6-2 or TRBV6-3 to TRBJ1-1; D perhaps matches TRBD1 (5 bases). The CDR3 reads CASMKIGAGDTEAFF. CDR3 nucleotide sequence: TGTGCCAGCATGAAAATAGGGGCAGGCGACACTGAAGCTTTCTTT.